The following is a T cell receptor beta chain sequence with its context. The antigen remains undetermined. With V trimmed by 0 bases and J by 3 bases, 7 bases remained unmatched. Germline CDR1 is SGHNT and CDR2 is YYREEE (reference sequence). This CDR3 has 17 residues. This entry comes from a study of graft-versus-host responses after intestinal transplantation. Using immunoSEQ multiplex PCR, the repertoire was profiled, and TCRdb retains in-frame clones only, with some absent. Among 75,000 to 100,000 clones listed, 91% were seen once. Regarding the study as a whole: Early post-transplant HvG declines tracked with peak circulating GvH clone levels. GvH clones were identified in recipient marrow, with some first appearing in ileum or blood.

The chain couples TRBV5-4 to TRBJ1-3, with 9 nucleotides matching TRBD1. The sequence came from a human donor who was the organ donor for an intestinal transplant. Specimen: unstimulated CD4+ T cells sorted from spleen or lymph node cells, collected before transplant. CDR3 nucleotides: TGTGCCAGCAGCTTGGAGGGGCACAGGGGGCGTGGAAACACCATATATTTT. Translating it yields CASSLEGHRGRGNTIYF.